Following are 2 T cell receptor beta chains from one sample sequenced in a study of blood T cell repertoires in COVID-19. Sequenced by immunoSEQ multiplex PCR; TCRdb stores in-frame clones only, minus some. The table lists approximately 13,000 clones, about 80% of them singletons. What was sequenced was peripheral blood. These receptors all come from a woman aged 55-69 years with acute or convalescent COVID-19.

The genes are TRBV6-2 or TRBV6-3 and TRBJ2-7, with TRBD1 as a possible D gene (5 bases). The V gene lost 3 bases and the J gene lost 3 bases, with 6 bases spanning the gap. The germline V gene encodes CDR1 MNHEY and CDR2 SVGEGT. CDR3 length: 12 residues. CDR3 residues: CASSYQGYEQYF. The DNA for the CDR3 is TGTGCCAGCAGTTATCAGGGCTACGAGCAGTACTTC.

J is TRBJ2-3 and V is TRBV19; possible D gene TRBD2, 5 bases. Germline CDR1 is LNHDA and CDR2 is SQIVND (reference sequence). The CDR3 is 14 residues long. The ends were cut back, 1 base at V and 2 bases at J, with 7 bases in the middle. For the CDR3, the DNA is TGTGCCAGTAGTATAGCAGCGGCCACAGATACGCAGTATTTT. It translates to CASSIAAATDTQYF.